Listed below are T cell receptor beta chains from one sample, sequenced in a study of response to subunit inactivated influenza vaccine. Each CDR3 protein gets one entry after TCRdb re-called the RT-PCR reads with MiXCR. The table includes about 700,000 distinct CDR3 sequences, about 15% detected once. Sequenced material: PBMCs from blood, taken around 14 days before vaccination. The receptors were gathered from a man over 45 who received an inactivated influenza vaccine. The CDR3 runs from the conserved cysteine through the conserved F or W. D genes are given only for firm matches. Expanded clones are given a class, and other clones once, few, many or no size at all.

d_call clone_size j_call v_call cdr3_nt cdr3_aa
NA NA TRBJ1-1 TRBV28 TGTGGGTCCGGAAGGAACACTGAAGCTTTCTTT CGSGRNTEAFF
NA many TRBJ2-1 TRBV11-2 TGTGCCAGCAGCCCGCGACTAGTCCAGTTCTTC CASSPRLVQFF
NA NA TRBJ2-2 TRBV27 TGTGCCAGCAGTGCTCAGGCGAGACACAACACCGGGGAGCTGTTTTTT CASSAQARHNTGELFF
NA NA TRBJ2-4 TRBV20-1 TGCAGTGCTACTACACGCGCCAAAAACATTCAGTACTTC CSATTRAKNIQYF
NA few TRBJ1-6 TRBV4-1 TGCGCCAGCAGCCAAGTAGGACAGAGGATCCATTCACCCCTCCACTTT CASSQVGQRIHSPLHF
NA NA TRBJ1-3 TRBV25-1 TGTGCCTCCGCGGCTGGAAACACCATATATTTT CASAAGNTIYF
NA NA TRBJ2-7 TRBV28 TGTGCCAGCAGTTTAAGGGGCCCGGCCTACGAGCAGTACTTC CASSLRGPAYEQYF
NA few TRBJ1-6 TRBV6-5 TGTGCCAGCAGGCGGTCGAATAATTCACCCCTCCACTTT CASRRSNNSPLHF
NA few TRBJ1-2 TRBV29-1 TGCAGCGTTGAGTCCAGAGCCCCTTATGGCTACACCTTC CSVESRAPYGYTF
NA NA TRBJ1-1 TRBV29-1 TGCAGCGTTGCTTTCCGGGGAATGAACACTGAAGCTTTCTTT CSVAFRGMNTEAFF
TRBD2 NA TRBJ2-7 TRBV29-1 TGCAGCGTTGCCGAGCGGGGGGTCTCCTACGAGCAGTACTTC CSVAERGVSYEQYF
NA few TRBJ2-3 TRBV6-1 TGTGCCAGCGAAATGCGGGTAGGCACAGATACGCAGTATTTT CASEMRVGTDTQYF
NA NA TRBJ2-7 TRBV3-1 TGTGCCAGCAGCCAATTTAGCTGGGGGAAATACGAGCAGTACTTC CASSQFSWGKYEQYF
TRBD1 few TRBJ2-5 TRBV12-3/TRBV12-4 TGTGCCAGCAGTTTCCGCGACAGGGGTATTGAGACCCAGTACTTC CASSFRDRGIETQYF
NA many TRBJ2-5 TRBV25-1 TGTGCCAGCAGTGGAGGAAACAGGGCCACCCAAGAGACCCAGTACTTC CASSGGNRATQETQYF
NA few TRBJ2-5 TRBV12-3/TRBV12-4 TGTGCCAGCAGTTTTAGGGGGAGGAAAGAGACCCAGTACTTC CASSFRGRKETQYF
NA NA TRBJ1-1 TRBV3-1 TGTGCCAGCAGCCAAGTTCGGAAGGGGACTGAAGCTTTCTTT CASSQVRKGTEAFF